The clone carrying this T cell receptor (beta chain) was observed many times. The antigen remains undetermined. Unmatched junction bases numbered 5, after V lost 5 bases and J lost 4 bases. From germline, CDR1 is SGHTA and CDR2 FQGTGA. CDR3 length equals 14 residues. This specimen belongs to a study of read filtering for tumor transcriptome and immune sequencing. Study-level information: Mean patient age was roughly 66 years, range roughly 40 to 80; 17 male, more than 11 female. Per sample, TCR-region reads ranged about 3.5 to 11 million by IR-seq, about 80 to 1,400 by RNA-seq. Study-level points and caveats: Dropping single-read clonotypes raised IR-seq and RNA-seq shared-clonotype correlation.

The library was built from about 400 ng RNA with molecular barcoded adaptors for alpha/delta and beta/gamma chains. TCRdb used MiXCR to reprocess the reads, holding one entry per CDR3 protein. This table holds about 58,000 distinct CDR3 sequences, 9% to 15% found once. Sample: a population of CD138-negative cells sorted from bone marrow. The receptor was isolated from a donor at least 40 years old with multiple myeloma. The rearrangement uses TRBV7-3 and TRBJ2-3; the match to TRBD2 covers 8 bases. The CDR3: CASSQTSASDTQYF. The CDR3 DNA sequence: TGTGCCAGCAGCCAGACTAGCGCATCAGATACGCAGTATTTT.